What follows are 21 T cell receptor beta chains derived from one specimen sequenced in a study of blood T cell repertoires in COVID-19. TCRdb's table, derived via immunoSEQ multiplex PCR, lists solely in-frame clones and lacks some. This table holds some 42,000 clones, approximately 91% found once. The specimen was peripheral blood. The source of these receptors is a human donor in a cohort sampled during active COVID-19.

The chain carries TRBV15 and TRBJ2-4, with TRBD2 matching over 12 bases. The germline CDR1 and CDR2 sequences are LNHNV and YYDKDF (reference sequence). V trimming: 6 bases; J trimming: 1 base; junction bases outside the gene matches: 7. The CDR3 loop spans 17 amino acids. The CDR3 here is CATSASGGASAKNIQYF. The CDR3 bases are TGTGCCACCAGTGCTAGCGGGGGGGCCTCGGCCAAAAACATTCAGTACTTC. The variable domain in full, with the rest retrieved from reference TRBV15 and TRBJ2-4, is DAMVIQNPRYQVTQFGKPVTLSCSQTLNHNVMYWYQQKSSQAPKLLFHYYDKDFNNEADTPDNFQSRRPNTSFCFLDIRSPGLGDTAMYLCATSASGGASAKNIQYFGAGTRLSVL.

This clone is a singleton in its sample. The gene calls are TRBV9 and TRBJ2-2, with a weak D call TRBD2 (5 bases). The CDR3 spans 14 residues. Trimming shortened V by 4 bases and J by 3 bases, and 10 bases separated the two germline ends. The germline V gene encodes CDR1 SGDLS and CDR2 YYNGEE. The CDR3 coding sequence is TGTGCCAGCAGCCCCCGGGGAGACACCGGGGAGCTGTTTTTT. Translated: CASSPRGDTGELFF.

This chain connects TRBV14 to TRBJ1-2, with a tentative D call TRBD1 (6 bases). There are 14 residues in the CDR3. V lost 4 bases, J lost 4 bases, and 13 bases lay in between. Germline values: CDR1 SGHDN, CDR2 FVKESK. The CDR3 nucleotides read TGTGCCAGCAGCCTACAGGGAGCGGTCTATGGCTACACCTTC. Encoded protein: CASSLQGAVYGYTF.

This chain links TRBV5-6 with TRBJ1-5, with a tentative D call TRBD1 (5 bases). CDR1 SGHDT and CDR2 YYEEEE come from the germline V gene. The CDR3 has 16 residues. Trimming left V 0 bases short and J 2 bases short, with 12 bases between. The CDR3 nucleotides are TGTGCCAGCAGCTTGGCGGGACTTTCGGGCAATCAGCCCCAGCATTTT. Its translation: CASSLAGLSGNQPQHF.

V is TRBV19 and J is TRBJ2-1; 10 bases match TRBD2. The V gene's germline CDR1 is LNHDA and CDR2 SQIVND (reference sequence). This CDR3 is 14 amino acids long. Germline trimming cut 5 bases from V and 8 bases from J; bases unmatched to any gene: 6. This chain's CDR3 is CASSHSGGLDEQFF. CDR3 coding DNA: TGTGCCAGTAGTCATAGCGGGGGGTTGGATGAGCAGTTCTTC.

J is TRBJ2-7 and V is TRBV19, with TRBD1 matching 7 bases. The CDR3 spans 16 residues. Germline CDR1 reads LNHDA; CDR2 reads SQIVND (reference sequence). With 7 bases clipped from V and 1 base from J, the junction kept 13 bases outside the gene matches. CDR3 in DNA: TGTGCCAGTAAGGGGTCGCGGACAGGAGGTTCCTACGAGCAGTACTTC. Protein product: CASKGSRTGGSYEQYF. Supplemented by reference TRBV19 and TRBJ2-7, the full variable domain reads DGGITQSPKYLFRKEGQNVTLSCEQNLNHDAMYWYRQDPGQGLRLIYYSQIVNDFQKGDIAEGYSVSREKKESFPLTVTSAQKNPTAFYLCASKGSRTGGSYEQYFGPGTRLTVT.

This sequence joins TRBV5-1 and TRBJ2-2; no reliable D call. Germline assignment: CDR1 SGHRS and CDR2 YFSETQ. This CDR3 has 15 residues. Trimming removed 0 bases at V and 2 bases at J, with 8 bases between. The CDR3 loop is CASSLEPGNTGELFF. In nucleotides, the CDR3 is TGCGCCAGCAGCTTGGAGCCAGGTAACACCGGGGAGCTGTTTTTT.

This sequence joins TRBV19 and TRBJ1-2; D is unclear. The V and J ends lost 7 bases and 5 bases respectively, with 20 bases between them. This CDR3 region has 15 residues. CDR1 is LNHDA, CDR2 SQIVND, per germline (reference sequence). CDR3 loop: CASTREGRGEYGYTF. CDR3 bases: TGTGCCAGTACCCGGGAGGGCAGAGGAGAGTATGGCTACACCTTC.

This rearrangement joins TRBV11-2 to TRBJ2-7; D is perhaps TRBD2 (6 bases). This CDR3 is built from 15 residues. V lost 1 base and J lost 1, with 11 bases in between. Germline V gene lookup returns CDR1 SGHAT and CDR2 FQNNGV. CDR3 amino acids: CASSLGLASSYEQYF. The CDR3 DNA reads TGTGCCAGCAGCTTAGGGCTAGCGTCATCCTACGAGCAGTACTTC.

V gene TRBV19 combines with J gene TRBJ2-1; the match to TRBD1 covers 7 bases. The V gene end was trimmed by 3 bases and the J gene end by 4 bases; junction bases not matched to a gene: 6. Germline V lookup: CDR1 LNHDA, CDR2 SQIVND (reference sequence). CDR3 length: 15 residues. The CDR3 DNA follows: TGTGCCAGTAGTATCAAGGCAGGGGGATACAATGAGCAGTTCTTC. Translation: CASSIKAGGYNEQFF.

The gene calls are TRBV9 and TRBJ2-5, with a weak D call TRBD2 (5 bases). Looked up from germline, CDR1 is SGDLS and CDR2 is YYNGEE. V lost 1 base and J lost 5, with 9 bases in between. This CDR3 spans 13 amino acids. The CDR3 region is CASSVNPGETQYF. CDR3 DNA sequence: TGTGCCAGCAGCGTAAACCCGGGGGAGACCCAGTACTTC.

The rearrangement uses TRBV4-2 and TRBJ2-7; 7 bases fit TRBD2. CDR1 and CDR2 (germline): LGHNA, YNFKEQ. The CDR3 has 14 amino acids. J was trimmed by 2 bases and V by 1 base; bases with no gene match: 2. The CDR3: CASSQVRGTYEQYF. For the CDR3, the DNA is TGTGCCAGCAGCCAAGTGCGGGGGACCTACGAGCAGTACTTC.

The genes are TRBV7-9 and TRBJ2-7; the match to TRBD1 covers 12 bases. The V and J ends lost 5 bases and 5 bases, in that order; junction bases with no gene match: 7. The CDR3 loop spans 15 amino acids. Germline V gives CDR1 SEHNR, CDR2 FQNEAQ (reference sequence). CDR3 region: CASSQTGTGGNEQYF. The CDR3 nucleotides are TGTGCCAGCAGCCAGACCGGGACAGGGGGCAACGAGCAGTACTTC.

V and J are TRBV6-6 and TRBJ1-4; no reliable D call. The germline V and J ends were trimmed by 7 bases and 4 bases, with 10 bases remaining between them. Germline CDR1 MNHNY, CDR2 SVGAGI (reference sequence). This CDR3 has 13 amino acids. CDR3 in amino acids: CASMGGFNEKLFF. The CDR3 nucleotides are TGTGCCAGCATGGGAGGGTTTAATGAAAAACTGTTTTTT.

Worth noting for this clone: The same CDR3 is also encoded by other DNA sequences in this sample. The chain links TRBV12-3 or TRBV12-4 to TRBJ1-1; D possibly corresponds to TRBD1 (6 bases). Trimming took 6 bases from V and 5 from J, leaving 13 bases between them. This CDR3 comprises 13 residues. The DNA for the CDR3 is TGTGCCAGCAGCGGTCAGGGGCGGACTGAAGCTTTCTTT. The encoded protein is CASSGQGRTEAFF.

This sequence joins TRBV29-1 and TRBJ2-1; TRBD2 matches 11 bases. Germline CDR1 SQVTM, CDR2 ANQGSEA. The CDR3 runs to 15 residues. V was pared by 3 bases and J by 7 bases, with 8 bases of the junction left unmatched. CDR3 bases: TGCAGCGTTGAGCCCGGGACTAGCGGAGAAAATGAGCAGTTCTTC. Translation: CSVEPGTSGENEQFF.

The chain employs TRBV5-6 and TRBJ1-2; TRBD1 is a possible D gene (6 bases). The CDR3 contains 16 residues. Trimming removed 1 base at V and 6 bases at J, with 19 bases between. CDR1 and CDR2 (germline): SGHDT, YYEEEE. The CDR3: CASSLFTGGRKHGYTF. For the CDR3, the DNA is TGTGCCAGCAGCTTGTTTACCGGGGGGCGTAAGCATGGCTACACCTTC.

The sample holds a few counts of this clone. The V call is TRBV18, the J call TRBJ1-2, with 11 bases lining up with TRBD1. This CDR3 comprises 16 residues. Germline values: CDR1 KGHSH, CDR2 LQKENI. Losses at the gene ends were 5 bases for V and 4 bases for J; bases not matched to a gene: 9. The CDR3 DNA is TGTGCCAGCTCAGCTGCCGGGACAGGGGGTATCTATGGCTACACCTTC. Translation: CASSAAGTGGIYGYTF.

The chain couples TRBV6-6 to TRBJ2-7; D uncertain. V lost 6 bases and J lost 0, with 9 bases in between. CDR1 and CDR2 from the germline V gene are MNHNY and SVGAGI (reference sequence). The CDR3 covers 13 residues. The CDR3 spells CASSHTVSYEQYF. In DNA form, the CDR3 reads TGTGCCAGCAGCCATACAGTCTCCTACGAGCAGTACTTC.

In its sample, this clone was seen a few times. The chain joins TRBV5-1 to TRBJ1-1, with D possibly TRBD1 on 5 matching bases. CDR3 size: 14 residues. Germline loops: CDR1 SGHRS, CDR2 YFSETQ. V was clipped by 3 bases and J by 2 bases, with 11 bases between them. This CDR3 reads CASSSQVTNTEAFF. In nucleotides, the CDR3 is TGCGCCAGCAGCTCACAGGTGACTAACACTGAAGCTTTCTTT.

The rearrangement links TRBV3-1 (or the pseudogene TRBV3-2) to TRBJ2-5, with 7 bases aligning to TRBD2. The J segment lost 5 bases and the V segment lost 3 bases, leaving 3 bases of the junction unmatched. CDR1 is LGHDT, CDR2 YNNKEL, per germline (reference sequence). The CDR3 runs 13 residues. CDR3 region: CASSQRGWETQYF. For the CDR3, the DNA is TGTGCCAGCAGCCAGCGGGGGTGGGAGACCCAGTACTTC.